This record looks at one TCR beta chain sequence and its context. In the original workflow: Researchers report that nucleated cell counts were estimated from reference gene primer amplification. Clones were sequenced by immunoSEQ multiplex PCR, and TCRdb holds only the in-frame ones, with some missing. Clonal size and the V and J genes are those of that table, whereas D and trimming came from the DNA. The table shows 25,000 to 35,000 clones, with approximately 80% occurring only once. The data stem from a study of blood T cell repertoires in COVID-19. Study as a whole: T cells, B-cell-depleted T cells, or PBMCs provided the cDNA or gDNA that served as material.

The germline CDR1 and CDR2 sequences are KGHSH and LQKENI. V lost 3 bases and J 5 bases, leaving 19 bases between the germline ends. CDR3 size: 16 residues. The chain combines TRBV18 with TRBJ1-2; TRBD1 is a possible D gene (5 bases). The sequence was collected from a man aged 65 to 85 with active COVID-19. Source material: peripheral blood. CDR3 residues: CASSPIDSRQGYGYTF. In DNA, the CDR3 is TGTGCCAGCTCACCCATAGACAGCCGTCAAGGGTATGGCTACACCTTC.